There are many counts of the clone carrying this T cell receptor beta chain. Its target is not known. This sample is drawn from a study of T cells in Graves' hyperthyroidism and ophthalmopathy. Study-wide points: A model of 13 V-J pairs discriminated ophthalmopathy from stable hyperthyroidism. Most thyroid clonotypes expanded above 0.001 appeared in blood too.

Trimming stripped 5 bases from V and 2 bases from J, with 11 bases between. The CDR3 runs to 14 residues. Germline assignment: CDR1 SGHDN and CDR2 FVKESK. Exclusions: uncontrolled infection, other autoimmune disease, pregnancy, lactation. Authors of the study amplified TCR beta CDR3 regions from RNA transcripts. A set of HTBI primers served as the primers for a first-round RT-PCR of the TCR CDR3. TCRdb analysed the multiplex PCR reads with MiXCR anew, one entry per CDR3 protein. The table records 45,000 to 55,000 distinct CDR3 sequences, roughly 50% of them present only once. The sample comprised peripheral blood or thyroid tissue (not recorded which). This chain connects TRBV14 to TRBJ2-3; D perhaps matches TRBD1 (6 bases). The sequence was collected from a man aged 18 to 30 with Graves' hyperthyroidism. The CDR3 DNA follows: TGTGCCAGCAGCACGGACAGATACACAGATACGCAGTATTTT. Encoded protein: CASSTDRYTDTQYF.